A selection of T cell receptor beta chains follows, all from one sample in a study of shared clonotypes between healthy human individuals. Profiling relied on immunoSEQ multiplex PCR, and the TCRdb table lists in-frame clones only, not all of them. This repertoire shows 800,000 to 950,000 clones, about 97% found once; its top ten account for less than 0.3%. Material for sequencing was naive CD8+ T cells sorted from blood. These receptors came from a man in his thirties or forties in good health. CDR3s include the opening cysteine and the closing phenylalanine or tryptophan. D genes are given only for firm matches. Clone size, where shown, is once, few, many, or a class for clones that have expanded.

V	J	size	D	CDR3	DNA
TRBV7-2	TRBJ2-4	.	.	CATGWAGTAKNIQYF	TGTGCCACCGGTTGGGCGGGGACAGCGAAAAACATTCAGTACTTC
TRBV30	TRBJ2-3	.	.	CAWSGAVGVDTQYF	TGTGCCTGGAGTGGAGCGGTAGGAGTAGATACGCAGTATTTT
TRBV28	TRBJ2-5	.	.	CASSFTGRETQYF	TGTGCCAGCAGTTTCACAGGGAGAGAGACCCAGTACTTC
TRBV28	TRBJ1-5	.	.	CASGAFSNQPQHF	TGTGCCAGCGGGGCTTTTAGCAATCAGCCCCAGCATTTT
TRBV15	TRBJ2-1	.	TRBD2	CATSSASGSWNEQFF	TGTGCCACCAGCAGTGCTAGCGGGAGTTGGAATGAGCAGTTCTTC
TRBV5-6	TRBJ2-7	.	.	CASRMGTGLSYEQYF	TGTGCCAGCAGAATGGGAACAGGGCTCTCCTACGAGCAGTACTTC
TRBV7-9	TRBJ2-3	few	TRBD1	CASSSPDRGAGADTQYF	TGTGCCAGCAGCTCCCCGGACAGGGGCGCAGGGGCAGATACGCAGTATTTT
TRBV28	TRBJ2-7	.	.	CASSLTGEQYF	TGTGCCAGCAGTCTCACCGGGGAGCAGTACTTC
TRBV4-1	TRBJ2-5	.	.	CASSQRNVETQYF	TGCGCCAGCAGCCAAAGGAACGTTGAGACCCAGTACTTC
TRBV30	TRBJ1-5	.	.	CAWSPLSDQPQHF	TGTGCCTGGAGCCCCCTCTCGGATCAGCCCCAGCATTTT
TRBV5-1	TRBJ2-1	once	TRBD2	CASSWRGAGNEQFF	TGCGCCAGCAGCTGGCGGGGGGCAGGGAATGAGCAGTTCTTC
TRBV21-1	TRBJ1-5	.	.	CASSKALGGPQPQHF	TGTGCCAGCAGCAAAGCTCTCGGGGGCCCTCAGCCCCAGCATTTT
TRBV14	TRBJ2-1	.	TRBD2	CASSPIAGGPNNEQFF	TGTGCCAGCAGCCCTATAGCGGGAGGGCCGAACAATGAGCAGTTCTTC
TRBV27	TRBJ1-2	.	TRBD1	CASSLSGGTGLGYTF	TGTGCCAGCAGTTTATCGGGCGGGACAGGGCTTGGCTACACCTTC
TRBV5-4	TRBJ2-7	.	.	CASSVSLRGPYEQYF	TGTGCCAGCAGCGTCTCACTCCGCGGCCCCTACGAGCAGTACTTC
TRBV30	TRBJ1-1	once	.	CAWSGQLNTEAFF	TGTGCCTGGAGTGGACAGCTGAACACTGAAGCTTTCTTT
TRBV29-1	TRBJ2-2	.	.	CSVEDGGAGELFF	TGCAGCGTTGAAGATGGAGGAGCCGGGGAGCTGTTTTTT
TRBV7-9	TRBJ1-2	.	TRBD1	CASTDESGGDTYGYTF	TGTGCCAGCACAGATGAGTCAGGGGGCGACACCTATGGCTACACCTTC
TRBV5-5	TRBJ2-7	.	.	CASSNGLLEQYF	TGTGCCAGCAGCAATGGACTGCTGGAGCAGTACTTC
TRBV11-2	TRBJ2-1	.	TRBD1	CASSPRIWGQGYNEQFF	TGTGCCAGCAGCCCGCGAATTTGGGGACAGGGTTACAATGAGCAGTTCTTC
TRBV27	TRBJ2-3	.	.	CASSLFPGSDTQYF	TGTGCCAGCAGTTTATTCCCGGGGTCAGATACGCAGTATTTT
TRBV28	TRBJ2-2	.	TRBD2	CATQWLAGSGTGELFF	TGTGCCACCCAATGGCTAGCGGGCAGCGGCACCGGGGAGCTGTTTTTT
TRBV2	TRBJ2-7	.	TRBD1	CASSYESGQGSHEQYF	TGTGCCAGCAGCTATGAGTCGGGACAGGGGTCCCACGAGCAGTACTTC
TRBV2	TRBJ1-2	.	.	CASSELLYSARNYGYTF	TGTGCCAGCAGTGAACTACTCTACAGCGCCCGAAACTATGGCTACACCTTC
TRBV7-9	TRBJ2-7	.	TRBD1	CASRRGQAEQYF	TGTGCCAGCAGGAGGGGGCAGGCTGAGCAGTACTTC
TRBV14	TRBJ2-1	.	TRBD2	CASSQGVAGGPGYNEQFF	TGTGCCAGCAGCCAAGGCGTCGCGGGAGGGCCGGGGTACAATGAGCAGTTCTTC
TRBV6-9	TRBJ2-7	.	TRBD2	CASSYMGGRLSYEQYF	TGTGCCAGCAGTTATATGGGCGGGAGGCTCTCCTACGAGCAGTACTTC
TRBV11-2	TRBJ2-7	.	.	CASSPPGDYEQYF	TGTGCCAGCAGCCCTCCGGGGGACTACGAGCAGTACTTC
TRBV27	TRBJ2-1	once	TRBD1	CASSPKGMWDRQLTYNEQFF	TGTGCCAGCAGTCCAAAAGGGATGTGGGACAGACAACTAACCTACAATGAGCAGTTCTTC
TRBV28	TRBJ1-4	.	.	CASSLSLGEVPSGTGEKLFF	TGTGCCAGCAGTTTATCATTGGGTGAAGTTCCTTCTGGCACTGGTGAAAAACTGTTTTTT
TRBV7-8	TRBJ2-7	.	TRBD1	CASSPQGVPGEQYF	TGTGCCAGCAGCCCTCAGGGGGTTCCTGGGGAGCAGTACTTC
TRBV25-1	TRBJ2-1	.	TRBD2	CASSNTPSGRLNEQFF	TGTGCCAGCAGTAACACCCCTAGCGGGAGGTTAAATGAGCAGTTCTTC
TRBV19	TRBJ1-5	.	.	CASRISGASNQPQHF	TGTGCCAGTAGGATAAGCGGAGCTAGCAATCAGCCCCAGCATTTT
TRBV5-5	TRBJ2-7	.	TRBD1	CASSLPRGSYEQYF	TGTGCCAGCAGCTTGCCCAGGGGGTCCTACGAGCAGTACTTC
TRBV7-9	TRBJ2-5	.	.	CASSPSPGHQETQYF	TGTGCCAGCAGCCCCTCTCCAGGGCACCAAGAGACCCAGTACTTC
TRBV7-8	TRBJ2-1	.	.	CASSLRVKLYNEQFF	TGTGCCAGCAGCTTAAGGGTGAAACTTTACAATGAGCAGTTCTTC
TRBV6-4	TRBJ2-2	.	.	CASSKKGGSGELFF	TGTGCCAGCAGCAAAAAGGGGGGGTCCGGGGAGCTGTTTTTT
TRBV5-1	TRBJ1-2	.	TRBD1	CASSLDWTGPHGYTF	TGCGCCAGCAGCTTGGACTGGACAGGACCCCATGGCTACACCTTC
TRBV4-1	TRBJ2-3	.	TRBD2	CASSQDRSGSADTQYF	TGCGCCAGCAGCCAAGATCGAAGCGGGAGCGCAGATACGCAGTATTTT
TRBV27	TRBJ2-7	.	.	CASSLIGEQYF	TGTGCCAGCAGTTTGATCGGCGAGCAGTACTTC
TRBV4-1	TRBJ2-7	.	TRBD1	CASSLYRDRGPTFTYEQYF	TGCGCCAGCAGCTTATACCGGGACAGGGGTCCCACTTTCACTTACGAGCAGTACTTC
TRBV15	TRBJ1-5	.	TRBD1	CATSRDGQVNQPQHF	TGTGCCACCAGCAGAGATGGACAGGTCAATCAGCCCCAGCATTTT
TRBV4-1	TRBJ2-2	.	TRBD2	CASSHPDGGRDLGELFF	TGCGCCAGCAGCCACCCCGATGGCGGGAGAGATCTCGGGGAGCTGTTTTTT
TRBV5-4	TRBJ1-1	.	TRBD1	CASSSGGTEAFF	TGTGCCAGCAGCTCAGGGGGCACTGAAGCTTTCTTT
TRBV2	TRBJ2-5	.	TRBD2	CASRGTSGRGWETQYF	TGTGCCAGCAGAGGGACTAGCGGGAGAGGGTGGGAGACCCAGTACTTC
TRBV2	TRBJ2-2	.	.	CASLEVAGELFF	TGTGCCAGCCTCGAGGTGGCCGGGGAGCTGTTTTTT
TRBV7-9	TRBJ1-4	.	TRBD1	CASSGQGDWEKLFF	TGTGCCAGCAGCGGACAGGGGGATTGGGAAAAACTGTTTTTT
TRBV5-4	TRBJ2-1	.	TRBD2	CASNPGLAAYNEQFF	TGTGCCAGCAACCCCGGACTAGCGGCTTACAATGAGCAGTTCTTC
TRBV28	TRBJ2-3	.	.	CASSFSSSTDTQYF	TGTGCCAGCAGTTTTTCATCTTCCACAGATACGCAGTATTTT
TRBV28	TRBJ1-1	.	.	CASSPRTANTEAFF	TGTGCCAGCAGTCCCCGGACGGCGAACACTGAAGCTTTCTTT
TRBV5-4	TRBJ2-6	.	.	CASRLRTGMGANVLTF	TGTGCCAGCAGGCTTCGAACCGGGATGGGGGCCAACGTCCTGACTTTC